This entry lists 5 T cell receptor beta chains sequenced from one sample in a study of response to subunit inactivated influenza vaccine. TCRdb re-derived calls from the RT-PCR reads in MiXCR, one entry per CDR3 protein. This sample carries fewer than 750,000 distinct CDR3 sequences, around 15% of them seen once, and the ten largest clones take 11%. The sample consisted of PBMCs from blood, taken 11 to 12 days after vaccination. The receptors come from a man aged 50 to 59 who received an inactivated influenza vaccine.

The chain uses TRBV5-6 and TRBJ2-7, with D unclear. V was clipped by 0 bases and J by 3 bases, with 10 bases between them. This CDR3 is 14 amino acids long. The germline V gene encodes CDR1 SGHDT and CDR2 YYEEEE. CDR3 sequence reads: CASSLVTENYEQYF. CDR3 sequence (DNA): TGTGCCAGCAGCTTGGTAACGGAGAACTACGAGCAGTACTTC.

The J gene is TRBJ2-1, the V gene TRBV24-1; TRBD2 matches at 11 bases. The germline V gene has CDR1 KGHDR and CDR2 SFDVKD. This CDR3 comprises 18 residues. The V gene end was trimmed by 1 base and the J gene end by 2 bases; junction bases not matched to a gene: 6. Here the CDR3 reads CATSDFRTSGPTYNEQFF. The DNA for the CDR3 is TGTGCCACCAGTGATTTCCGGACTAGCGGGCCGACCTACAATGAGCAGTTCTTC.

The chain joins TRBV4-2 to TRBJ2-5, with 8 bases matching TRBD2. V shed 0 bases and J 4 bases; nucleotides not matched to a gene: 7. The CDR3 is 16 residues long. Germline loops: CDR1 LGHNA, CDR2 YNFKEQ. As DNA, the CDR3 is TGTGCCAGCAGCCAAGAGGTGGGGACTAGTAGAGAGACCCAGTACTTC. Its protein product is CASSQEVGTSRETQYF.

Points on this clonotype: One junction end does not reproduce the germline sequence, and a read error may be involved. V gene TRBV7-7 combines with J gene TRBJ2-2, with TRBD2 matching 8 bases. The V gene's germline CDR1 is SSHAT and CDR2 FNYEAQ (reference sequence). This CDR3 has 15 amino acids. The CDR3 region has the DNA TGTGCTAGCAGCCCCAGAAAGGGACTAGCCGGGGAGCTGTTTTTT. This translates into CASSPRKGLAGELFF. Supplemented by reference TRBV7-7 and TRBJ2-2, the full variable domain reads GAGVSQSPRYKVTKRGQDVTLRCDPISSHATLYWYQQALGQGPEFLTYFNYEAQPDKSGLPSDRFSAERPEGSISTLTIQRTEQRDSAMYRCASSPRKGLAGELFFGEGSRLTVL.

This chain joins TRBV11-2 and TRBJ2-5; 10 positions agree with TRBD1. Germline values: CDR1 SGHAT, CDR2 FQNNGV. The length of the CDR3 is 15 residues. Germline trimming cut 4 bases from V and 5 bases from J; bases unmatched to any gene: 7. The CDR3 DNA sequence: TGTGCCAGCAGCTCCATGACAGGGGGCGCGGAGACCCAGTACTTC. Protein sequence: CASSSMTGGAETQYF. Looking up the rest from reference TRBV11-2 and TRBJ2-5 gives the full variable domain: EAGVAQSPRYKIIEKRQSVAFWCNPISGHATLYWYQQILGQGPKLLIQFQNNGVVDDSQLPKDRFSAERLKGVDSTLKIQPAKLEDSAVYLCASSSMTGGAETQYFGPGTRLLVL.